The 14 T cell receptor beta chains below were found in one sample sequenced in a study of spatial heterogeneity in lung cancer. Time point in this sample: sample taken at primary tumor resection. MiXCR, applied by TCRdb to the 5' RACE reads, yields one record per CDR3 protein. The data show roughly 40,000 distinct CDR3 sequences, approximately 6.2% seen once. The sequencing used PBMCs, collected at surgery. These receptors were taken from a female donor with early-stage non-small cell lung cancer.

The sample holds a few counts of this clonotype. This chain's CDR3 is CASSLVSGDYEQYF. The CDR3, as DNA: TGTGCCAGCAGCTTAGTATCCGGTGATTATGAGCAGTACTTC. This chain joins TRBV7-9 and TRBJ2-7; no clear D. Germline V gives CDR1 SEHNR, CDR2 FQNEAQ (reference sequence). V was cut by 1 base and J by 7 bases, with 14 bases left in between. CDR3 length: 14 residues.

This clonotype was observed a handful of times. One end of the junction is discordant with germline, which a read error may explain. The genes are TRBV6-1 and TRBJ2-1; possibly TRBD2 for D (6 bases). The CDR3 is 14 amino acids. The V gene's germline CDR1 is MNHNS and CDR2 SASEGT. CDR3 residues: CASSEGERARPPVF. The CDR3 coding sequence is TGTGCCAGCAGTGAAGGGGAGCGGGCCCGCCCCCCAGTCTTC.

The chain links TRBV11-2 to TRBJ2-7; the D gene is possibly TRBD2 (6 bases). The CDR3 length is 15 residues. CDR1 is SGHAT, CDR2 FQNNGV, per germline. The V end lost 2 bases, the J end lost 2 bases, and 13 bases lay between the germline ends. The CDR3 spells CASSLRPSGAYEQYF. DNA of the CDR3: TGTGCCAGCAGCTTAAGGCCCTCGGGGGCCTACGAGCAGTACTTC.

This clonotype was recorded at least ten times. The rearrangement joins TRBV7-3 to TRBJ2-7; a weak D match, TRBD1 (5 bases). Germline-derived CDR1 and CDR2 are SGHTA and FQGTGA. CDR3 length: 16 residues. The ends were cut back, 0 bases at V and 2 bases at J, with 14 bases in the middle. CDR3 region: CASSLTGRVAPYEQYF. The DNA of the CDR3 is TGTGCCAGCAGCTTAACGGGCAGGGTAGCACCCTACGAGCAGTACTTC.

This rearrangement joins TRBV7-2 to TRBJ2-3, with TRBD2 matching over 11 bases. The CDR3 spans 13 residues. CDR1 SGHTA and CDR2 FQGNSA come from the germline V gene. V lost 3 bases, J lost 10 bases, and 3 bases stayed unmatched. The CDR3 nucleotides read TGTGCCAGCAGCTTTACTAGCGGGGGAGCGCAGTATTTT. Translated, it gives CASSFTSGGAQYF.

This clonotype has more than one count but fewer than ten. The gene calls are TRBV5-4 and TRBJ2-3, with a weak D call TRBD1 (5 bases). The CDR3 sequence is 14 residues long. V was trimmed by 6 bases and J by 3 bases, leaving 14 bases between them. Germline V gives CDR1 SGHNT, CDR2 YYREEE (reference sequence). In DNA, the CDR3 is TGTGCCAGCAAGTCCCCGAAGGGGACAGATACGCAGTATTTT. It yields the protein CASKSPKGTDTQYF.

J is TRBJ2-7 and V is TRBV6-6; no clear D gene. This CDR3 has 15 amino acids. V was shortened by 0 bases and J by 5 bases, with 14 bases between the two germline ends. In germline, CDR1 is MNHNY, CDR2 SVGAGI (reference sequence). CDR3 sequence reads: CASSYSSGYGNEQYF. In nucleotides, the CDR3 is TGTGCCAGCAGTTACTCGTCTGGGTATGGCAACGAGCAGTACTTC.

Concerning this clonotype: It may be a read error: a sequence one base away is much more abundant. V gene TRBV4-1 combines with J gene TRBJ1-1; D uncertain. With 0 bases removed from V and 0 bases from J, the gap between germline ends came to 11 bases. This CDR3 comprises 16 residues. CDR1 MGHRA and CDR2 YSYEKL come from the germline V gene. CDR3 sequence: CASSQDWSTVNTEAFF. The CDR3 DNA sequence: TGCGCCAGCAGCCAAGATTGGTCCACCGTGAACACTGAAGCTTTCTTT.

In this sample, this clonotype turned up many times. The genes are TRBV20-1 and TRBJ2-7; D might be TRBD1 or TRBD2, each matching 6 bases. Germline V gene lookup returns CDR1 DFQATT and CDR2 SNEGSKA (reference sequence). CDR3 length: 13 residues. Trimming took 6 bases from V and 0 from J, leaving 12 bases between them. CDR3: CSALTGASYEQYF. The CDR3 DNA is TGCAGTGCCCTCACGGGGGCCTCCTACGAGCAGTACTTC.

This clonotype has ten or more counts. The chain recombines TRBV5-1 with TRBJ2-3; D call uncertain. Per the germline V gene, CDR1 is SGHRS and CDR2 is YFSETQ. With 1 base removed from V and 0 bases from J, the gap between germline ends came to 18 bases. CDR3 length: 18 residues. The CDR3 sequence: CASSLYWSRSASTDTQYF. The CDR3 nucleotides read TGCGCCAGCAGCTTGTACTGGTCGCGCTCGGCGAGCACAGATACGCAGTATTTT.

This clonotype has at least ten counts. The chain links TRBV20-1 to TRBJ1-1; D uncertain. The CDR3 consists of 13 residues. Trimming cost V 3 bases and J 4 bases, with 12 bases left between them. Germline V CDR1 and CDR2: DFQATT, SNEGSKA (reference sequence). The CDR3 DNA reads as TGCAGTGCTAGTGGCGTGATGGGCACTGAAGCTTTCTTT. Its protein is CSASGVMGTEAFF.

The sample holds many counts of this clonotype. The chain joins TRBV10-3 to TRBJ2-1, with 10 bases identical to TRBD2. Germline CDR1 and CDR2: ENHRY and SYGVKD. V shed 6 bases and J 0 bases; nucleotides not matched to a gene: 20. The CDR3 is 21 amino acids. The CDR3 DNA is TGTGCCATCAGCGGAGGACCTAGCGGGGGTAAACCAAGTTACTCCTACAATGAGCAGTTCTTC. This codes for CAISGGPSGGKPSYSYNEQFF.

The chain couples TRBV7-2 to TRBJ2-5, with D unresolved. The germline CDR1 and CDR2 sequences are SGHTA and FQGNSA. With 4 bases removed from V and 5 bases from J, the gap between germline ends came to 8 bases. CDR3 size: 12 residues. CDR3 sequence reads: CASSSVLETQYF. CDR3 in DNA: TGTGCCAGCAGCTCAGTACTGGAGACCCAGTACTTC.

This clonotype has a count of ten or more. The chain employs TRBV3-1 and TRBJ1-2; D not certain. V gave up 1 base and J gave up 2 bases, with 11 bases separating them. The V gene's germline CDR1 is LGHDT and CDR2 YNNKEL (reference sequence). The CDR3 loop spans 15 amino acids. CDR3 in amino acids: CASSQVVRGNYGYTF. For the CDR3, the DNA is TGTGCCAGCAGCCAAGTGGTTAGAGGGAACTATGGCTACACCTTC.